This record covers a single TCR beta chain. This entry belongs to a study of monozygotic twins with inflammatory bowel disease. Per the germline V gene, CDR1 is MGHRA and CDR2 is YSYEKL. The CDR3 is 14 amino acids. UMIs incorporating a 6-nucleotide sample barcode were appended by means of template switching. Each CDR3 protein gets one entry in TCRdb, which reprocessed the 5' RACE reads and gives no DNA. The sample holds some 150,000 distinct CDR3 sequences. The genes are TRBV4-1 and TRBJ1-5; TCRdb selects TRBD1, and the lack of DNA leaves this call unchecked. This clonotype was sampled from a human donor with ulcerative colitis or Crohn's disease, or a healthy co-twin of an affected twin (not recorded which). Specimen: blood. CDR3 in amino acids: CASSSGHQNQPQHF.